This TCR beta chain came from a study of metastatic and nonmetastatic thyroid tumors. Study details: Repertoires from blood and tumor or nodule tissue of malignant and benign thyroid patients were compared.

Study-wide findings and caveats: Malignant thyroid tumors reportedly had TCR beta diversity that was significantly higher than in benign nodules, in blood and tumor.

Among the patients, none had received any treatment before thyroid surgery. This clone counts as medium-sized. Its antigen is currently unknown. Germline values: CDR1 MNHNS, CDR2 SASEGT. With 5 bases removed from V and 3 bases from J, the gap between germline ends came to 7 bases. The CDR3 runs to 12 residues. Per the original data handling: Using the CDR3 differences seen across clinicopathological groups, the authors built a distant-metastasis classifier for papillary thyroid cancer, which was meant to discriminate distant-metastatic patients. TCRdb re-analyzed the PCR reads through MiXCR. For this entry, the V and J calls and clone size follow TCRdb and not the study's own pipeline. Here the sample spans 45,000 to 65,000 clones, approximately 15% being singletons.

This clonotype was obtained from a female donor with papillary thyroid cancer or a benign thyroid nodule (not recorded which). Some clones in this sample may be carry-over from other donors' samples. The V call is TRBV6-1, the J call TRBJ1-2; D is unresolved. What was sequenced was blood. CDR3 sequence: CASSTGYYGYTF. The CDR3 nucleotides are TGTGCCAGCAGTACTGGATACTATGGCTACACCTTC.